The clone carrying this TCR beta chain was observed a few times. The data were taken from a study of blood T cell repertoires in COVID-19. The wider study: PBMCs, B-cell-depleted T cells, or T cells were the source of the cDNA or gDNA that made up the material.

This CDR3 has 15 amino acids. In the source study's methods: Amplification of reference gene primers provided the estimated nucleated cell counts. Generated by immunoSEQ multiplex PCR, the TCRdb table keeps only in-frame clones and is missing some. V, J and clone size are those of that table, while D and trimming were read from the DNA. The repertoire consists of some 350,000 clones, with approximately 90% occurring once and the leading ten covering roughly 3.5%. This chain links TRBV21-1 with TRBJ2-2; the DNA was not used to check the table's D call, TRBD2. TRBV21-1 is labeled a pseudogene. The TCR originated in a young woman who had recovered from COVID-19. Sequenced sample: peripheral blood. In nucleotides, the CDR3 is TGTGCCAGCAGCGGTGCGGGTGAGCACACCGGGGAGCTGTTTTTT. It encodes CASSGAGEHTGELFF.